The rows below give T cell receptor beta chains drawn from one sample of a study of blood T cell repertoires in COVID-19. Repertoires were generated with immunoSEQ multiplex PCR, while TCRdb's copy carries only in-frame clones and drops some. The repertoire holds hundreds of thousands of clones, 75% to 85% seen once, with around 4.7% in the top ten. Material for sequencing was peripheral blood. These receptors all stem from a woman between 70 and 85 years old with acute or convalescent COVID-19. Each CDR3 is given with its conserved first and last residue. The D gene is left open where the match is weak.

CDR3 length	V gene	D gene	J gene	CDR3 protein
14	TRBV7-2	TRBD1	TRBJ2-5	CASSSGTGGETQYF
13	TRBV5-8	NA	TRBJ1-2	CASVPGQSYGYTF
15	TRBV4-2	TRBD2	TRBJ2-5	CASSDLAGVQETQYF
11	TRBV20-1	NA	TRBJ1-2	CSVGPSRGYTF
14	TRBV29-1	NA	TRBJ1-1	CSSMPHSSNTEAFF
13	TRBV13	NA	TRBJ2-5	CASSLSRGETQYF
14	TRBV5-1	TRBD1	TRBJ1-4	CASSPQGENEKLFF
12	TRBV19	NA	TRBJ1-4	CASSPDREKLFF
15	TRBV4-2	NA	TRBJ2-3	CASSPGQFYTDTQYF
12	TRBV4-2	NA	TRBJ1-6	CASSLGRANFHF
15	TRBV3-1/TRBV3-2	NA	TRBJ1-1	CASSQDNNVNTEAFF
11	TRBV5-1	NA	TRBJ2-7	CASSSTYEQYF
16	TRBV3-1/TRBV3-2	TRBD1	TRBJ2-5	CASSQDSGGTGETQYF
13	TRBV5-4	NA	TRBJ2-5	CASSLTVQETQYF
13	TRBV7-2	NA	TRBJ1-2	CASSSGGWDGYTF
15	TRBV7-9	TRBD2	TRBJ2-7	CASSLARGGTYEQYF
14	TRBV5-1	TRBD1	TRBJ2-3	CASSTRTGTDTQYF
16	TRBV19	TRBD1	TRBJ2-3	CASRYEGALSTDTQYF